The clone carrying this T cell receptor (beta chain) was recorded at least ten times. Its cognate antigen is unknown. The data belong to a study of neurological immune-mediated disorders. Study-wide results and caveats: Neither clinical nor MRI features showed any association with the multiple sclerosis repertoire cluster, and the authors stated that larger cohorts are needed. When the repertoires were sorted by phylogenetic grouping, those of 18 of 34 multiple sclerosis patients ended up in one related-CDR3 cluster, a possible signature. Subjects shared no identical expanded-clone CDR3 amino acid sequences, suggesting private TCR-beta repertoires in all groups.

TCRdb ran MiXCR on the 5' RACE reads and lists one entry per CDR3 protein. This sample carries tens of thousands of distinct CDR3 sequences, 4% to 5.5% of them seen once, and the ten largest clones take 5.5% to 6.5%. The material sequenced was PBMCs. This receptor was identified in a woman in her sixties or seventies with multiple sclerosis.

DNA for the CDR3: TGCGCCAGCAGCCAAGATTGGGGCTCTAACTATGGCTACACCTTC. Protein product: CASSQDWGSNYGYTF. The chain links TRBV4-3 to TRBJ1-2; maybe TRBD1 (5 bases). CDR3 length equals 15 residues. Germline V gives CDR1 LGHNA, CDR2 YSLEER. Trimming removed 0 bases at V and 0 bases at J, with 8 bases between.